This TCR beta chain was profiled in a study of shared clonotypes between healthy human individuals. A total of 15 residues make up the CDR3, ends included. Unsorted PBMC contributed approximately 300 ng DNA, some 29,000 T cell genomes, to each replicate PCR. Profiling relied on immunoSEQ multiplex PCR, and the TCRdb table lists in-frame clones only, not all of them. The table lists roughly 500,000 clones, more than 65% of them singletons. Turning to this clone: The limits of the CDR3 on the DNA are not certain, so only TCRdb's listed CDR3 is given.

The sample taken for sequencing was PBMCs. The V and J genes are TRBV21-1 and TRBJ1-3. TRBV21-1 is labeled a pseudogene. The source of this sequence is a woman between 40 and 55 years old in good health. Some clones in this sample may be carry-over from other donors' samples. The CDR3 spells CASSKGVAKGNTIYF.